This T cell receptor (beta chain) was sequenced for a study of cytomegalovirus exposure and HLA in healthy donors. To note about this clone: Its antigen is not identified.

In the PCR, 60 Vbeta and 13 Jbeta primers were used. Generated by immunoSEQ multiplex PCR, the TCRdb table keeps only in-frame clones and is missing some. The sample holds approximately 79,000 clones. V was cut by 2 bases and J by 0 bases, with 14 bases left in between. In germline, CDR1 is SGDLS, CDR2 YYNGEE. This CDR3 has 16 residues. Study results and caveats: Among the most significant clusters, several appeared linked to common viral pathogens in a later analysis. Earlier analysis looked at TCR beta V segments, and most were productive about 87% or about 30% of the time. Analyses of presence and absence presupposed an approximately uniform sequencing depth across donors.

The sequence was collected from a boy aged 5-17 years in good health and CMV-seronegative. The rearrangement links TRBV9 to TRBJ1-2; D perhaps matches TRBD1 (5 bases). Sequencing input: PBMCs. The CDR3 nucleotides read TGTGCCAGCAGCGTGGATGGGGGGGGAGCTAACTATGGCTACACCTTC. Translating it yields CASSVDGGGANYGYTF.